This TCR beta chain was recorded in a study of beta chain features in type 1 diabetes. In the study overall: The number of sorted cells examined across all samples was approximately 100 million.

With respect to this clone: Antigen: not known.

Purity (above 98%) was reached by all sorted populations. This CDR3 is 11 amino acids long. Trimming shortened V by 6 bases and J by 7 bases, and 7 bases separated the two germline ends. Germline assignment: CDR1 MDHEN and CDR2 SYDVKM. The entirety of the isolated RNA underwent reverse transcription, so expressed TCRB transcripts were sequenced. The average output of naive, central memory and regulatory T cell samples was several million reads. Using immunoSEQ multiplex PCR, the repertoire was profiled, and TCRdb retains in-frame clones only, with some absent. The data show around 240,000 clones, about a sixth seen once. Study-wide results and limits: TCRB CDR3s were moderately but significantly shorter in Type 1 diabetes patients in all four CD4+ subsets. Junctions at VDJ sites from type 1 diabetes patients had fewer insertions and more deletions.

The receptor's source is a man aged 25 to 45 with type 1 diabetes. V is TRBV28 and J is TRBJ2-1, with D unclear. Material for sequencing was naive CD4+ T cells from blood. CDR3 amino acids: CASRWENEQFF. CDR3 bases: TGTGCCAGCAGGTGGGAAAATGAGCAGTTCTTC. The full variable domain, rest sourced from reference TRBV28 and TRBJ2-1, is DVKVTQSSRYLVKRTGEKVFLECVQDMDHENMFWYRQDPGLGLRLIYFSYDVKMKEKGDIPEGYSVSREKKERFSLILESASTNQTSMYLCASRWENEQFFGPGTRLTVL.